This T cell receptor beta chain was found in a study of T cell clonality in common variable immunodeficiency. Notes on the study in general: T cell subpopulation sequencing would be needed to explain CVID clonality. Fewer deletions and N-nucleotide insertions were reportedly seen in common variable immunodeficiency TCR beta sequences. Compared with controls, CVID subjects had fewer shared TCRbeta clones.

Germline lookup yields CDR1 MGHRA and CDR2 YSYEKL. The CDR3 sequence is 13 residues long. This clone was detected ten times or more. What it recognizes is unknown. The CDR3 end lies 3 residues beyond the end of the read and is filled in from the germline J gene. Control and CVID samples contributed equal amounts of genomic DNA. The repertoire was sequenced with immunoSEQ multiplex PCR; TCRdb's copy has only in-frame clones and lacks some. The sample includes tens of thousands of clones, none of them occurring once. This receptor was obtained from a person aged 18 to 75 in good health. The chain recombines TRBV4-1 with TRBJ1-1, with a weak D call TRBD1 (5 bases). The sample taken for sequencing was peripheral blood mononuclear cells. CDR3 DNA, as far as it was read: TGCGCCAGCAGCCACCCCATTCAGGGTATA. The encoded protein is CASSHPIQGI. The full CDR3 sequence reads CASSHPIQGIAFF.